What follows describes a single T cell receptor beta chain. Its target is not known. The sample belongs to a study of OX40 agonist ivuxolimab in advanced cancers. The overall study: With ivuxolimab, an agonistic anti-OX40 (CD134) antibody, patients were treated. Three patients had partial responses: one hepatocellular carcinoma, two cutaneous melanoma. Notes on the study in general: CD4+ T cells averaged fewer expanded clones than CD8+ T cells. Antigen specificity remained undetermined for the expanded peripheral T cells.

This table comes from immunoSEQ multiplex PCR, and its TCRdb copy is limited to in-frame clones, with some not included. The sample yields 75,000 to 90,000 clones, more than 80% seen once. This sequence originates from an adult with an advanced solid tumor such as melanoma, head and neck, liver or kidney cancer. Sequenced here: CD4+ or CD8+ T cells sorted from blood, sampled in a trial of the OX40 agonist ivuxolimab.

DNA for the CDR3: TGTGCCACGCTAGGACTCTCTGGGGCCAACGTCCTGACTTTC. Amino acid sequence: CATLGLSGANVLTF. This chain links TRBV9 with TRBJ2-6, with D tentatively TRBD2 (5 bases). V lost 9 bases, J lost 0 bases, and 10 bases lay in between. CDR3 length: 14 residues. Looked up from germline, CDR1 is SGDLS and CDR2 is YYNGEE.